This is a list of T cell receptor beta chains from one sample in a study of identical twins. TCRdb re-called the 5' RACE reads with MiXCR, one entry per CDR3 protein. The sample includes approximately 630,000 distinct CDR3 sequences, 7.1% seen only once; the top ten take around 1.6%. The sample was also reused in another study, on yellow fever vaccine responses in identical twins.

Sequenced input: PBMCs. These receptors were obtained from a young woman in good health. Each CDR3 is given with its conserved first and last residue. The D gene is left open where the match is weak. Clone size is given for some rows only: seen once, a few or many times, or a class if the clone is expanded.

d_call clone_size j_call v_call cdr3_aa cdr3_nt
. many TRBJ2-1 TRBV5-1 CASSPVTGSRNEQFF TGCGCCAGCAGCCCCGTGACAGGATCGAGGAATGAGCAGTTCTTC
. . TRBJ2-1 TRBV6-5 CASSYMAPLVNRGYFSPFF TGTGCCAGCAGTTACATGGCACCGCTCGTTAACCGGGGTTATTTTAGTCCGTTCTTC
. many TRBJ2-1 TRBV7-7 CASSLEGGAYNEQFF TGTGCCAGCAGCTTAGAAGGGGGGGCCTACAATGAGCAGTTCTTC
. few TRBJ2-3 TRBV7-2 CASSSSPLDTQYF TGTGCCAGCAGCTCCTCCCCGCTAGATACGCAGTATTTT
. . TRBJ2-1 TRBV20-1 CSAQGGVLDEQFF TGCAGTGCTCAGGGTGGGGTTTTGGATGAGCAGTTCTTC
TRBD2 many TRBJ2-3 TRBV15 CATSRAAGATDTQYF TGTGCCACCAGCAGAGCGGCGGGAGCCACAGATACGCAGTATTTT
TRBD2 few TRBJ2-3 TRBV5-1 CASSYIRGGQTDTQYF TGCGCCAGCAGTTACATCCGGGGGGGCCAGACAGATACGCAGTATTTT
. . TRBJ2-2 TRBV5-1 CASSTPPRGAGTGELFF TGCGCCAGCAGCACCCCCCCCAGGGGCGCGGGCACCGGGGAGCTGTTTTTT
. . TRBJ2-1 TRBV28 CASSQPRKDNEQFF TGTGCCAGCAGTCAACCCAGGAAAGACAATGAGCAGTTCTTC
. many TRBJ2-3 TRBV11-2 CASTHWGGGAPTDTQYF TGTGCCAGCACCCATTGGGGAGGGGGCGCCCCCACAGATACGCAGTATTTT
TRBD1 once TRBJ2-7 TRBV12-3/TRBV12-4 CASRPRQGHEQYF TGTGCCAGCAGGCCGAGACAGGGGCACGAGCAGTACTTC
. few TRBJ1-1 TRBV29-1 CSVVRGSTNTEAFF TGCAGCGTTGTAAGGGGTTCAACGAACACTGAAGCTTTCTTT
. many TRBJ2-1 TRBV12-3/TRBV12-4 CASFGGGDEQFF TGTGCCAGCTTCGGTGGAGGTGATGAGCAGTTCTTC
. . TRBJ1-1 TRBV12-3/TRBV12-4 CASTGEYGNTEAFF TGTGCCAGCACTGGGGAGTACGGGAACACTGAAGCTTTCTTT
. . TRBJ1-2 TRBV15 CATSSSGYGYTF TGTGCCACCAGTTCCAGCGGCTATGGCTACACCTTC
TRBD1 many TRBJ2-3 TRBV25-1 CASRTGGTDTQYF TGTGCCAGCAGGACAGGGGGCACAGATACGCAGTATTTT
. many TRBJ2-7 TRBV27 CASSLAPDLLYEQYF TGTGCCAGCAGTTTAGCCCCCGACCTCTTGTACGAGCAGTACTTC
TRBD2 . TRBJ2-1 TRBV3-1 CTCSFWWTSGSLYNEQFF TGTACCTGCAGTTTTTGGTGGACTAGCGGGAGTCTCTACAATGAGCAGTTCTTC
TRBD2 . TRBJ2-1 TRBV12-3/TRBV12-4 CASSPDGLAEQFF TGTGCCAGCAGCCCGGATGGACTAGCCGAGCAGTTCTTC
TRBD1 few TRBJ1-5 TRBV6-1 CASSDGTDRVPQHF TGTGCCAGCAGTGACGGGACAGATAGGGTCCCCCAGCATTTT
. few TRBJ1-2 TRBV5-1 CASSLSRTETYGYTF TGCGCCAGCAGCTTGTCTCGGACGGAGACTTATGGCTACACCTTC
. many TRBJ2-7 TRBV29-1 CSVRGGTGSYEQYF TGCAGCGTCCGGGGAGGGACAGGATCCTACGAGCAGTACTTC
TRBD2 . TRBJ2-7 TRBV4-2 CASSQDASGTSYEQYF TGTGCCAGCAGCCAAGATGCTAGCGGGACTTCCTACGAGCAGTACTTC
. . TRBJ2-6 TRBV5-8 CASSRMTGANVLTF TGTGCCAGCAGCCGTATGACTGGGGCCAACGTCCTGACTTTC
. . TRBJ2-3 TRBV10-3 CAISEHSSRSADTQYF TGTGCCATCAGTGAGCACTCCAGTCGTAGCGCAGATACGCAGTATTTT
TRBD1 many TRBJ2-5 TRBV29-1 CSAKGTGYQETQYF TGCAGCGCCAAGGGGACAGGGTACCAAGAGACCCAGTACTTC
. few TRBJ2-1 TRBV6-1 CASRWGNEQFF TGTGCCAGCAGATGGGGGAATGAGCAGTTCTTC
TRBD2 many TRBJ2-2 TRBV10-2 CASWIRTGTSGSKIANTGELFF TGCGCCAGCTGGATAAGAACCGGGACTAGCGGGAGTAAAATCGCGAACACCGGGGAGCTGTTTTTT
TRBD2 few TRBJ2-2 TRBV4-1 CASSQAVAGGPTTGELFF TGCGCCAGCAGCCAAGCAGTTGCGGGGGGGCCCACCACCGGGGAGCTGTTTTTT
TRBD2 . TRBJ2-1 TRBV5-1 CASSLETSSSDEQFF TGCGCCAGCAGCTTGGAGACTAGCAGTTCCGATGAGCAGTTCTTC
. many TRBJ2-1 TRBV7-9 CALRNEQFF TGTGCCTTAAGGAATGAGCAGTTCTTC
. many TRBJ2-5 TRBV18 CASSATRQDRQETQYF TGTGCCAGCTCAGCGACTAGACAGGACCGCCAAGAGACCCAGTACTTC
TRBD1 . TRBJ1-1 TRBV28 CASTRQGARTEAFF TGTGCCAGCACCCGACAGGGGGCCAGGACTGAAGCTTTCTTT
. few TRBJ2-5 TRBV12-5 CASGKETQYF TGTGCTAGTGGTAAAGAGACCCAGTACTTC
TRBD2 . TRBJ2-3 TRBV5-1 CASSSNSGGLQSTDTQYF TGCGCCAGCAGCAGTAATAGCGGGGGGCTTCAGAGCACAGATACGCAGTATTTT
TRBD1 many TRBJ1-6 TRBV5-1 CASSTGQGNNSPLHF TGCGCCAGCAGCACAGGACAGGGGAACAATTCACCCCTCCACTTT
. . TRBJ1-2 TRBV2 CASSEVQGIYGYTF TGTGCCAGCAGTGAGGTCCAGGGGATCTATGGCTACACCTTC